Described below is a single TCR beta chain sequence and its context. Its specificity is unknown. Using a J-beta primer mix together with a sample-barcoded 5' primer, a second PCR was run for 7 to 11 cycles. Each cDNA molecule was tagged by a template-switch adaptor with 12 random nucleotides. Each of the samples gave a minimum of 3 million paired-end reads that contained CDR3. Each CDR3 protein gets one entry after TCRdb re-called the 5' RACE reads with MiXCR. The sample lists 1.5 million to 2 million distinct CDR3 sequences, roughly 32% seen once, with 11% in the top ten. This entry comes from a study of blood T cells in healthy people across ages. Study-wide results and limits: Measured against age, TCR beta diversity per million T cells decreased in a roughly linear manner.

CDR3 length: 14 residues. V shed 8 bases and J shed 6 bases, with 21 bases lying between them. Per germline, CDR1 DFQATT and CDR2 SNEGSKA (reference sequence). This sequence originates from a woman aged 25 to 39 in good health. The chain is built from TRBV20-1 and TRBJ2-3; D remains unclear. Sequencing was performed on blood. CDR3 in DNA: TGCAGTCCCAGCTCGGTCATGTCGGCGGATACGCAGTATTTT. Translating gives CSPSSVMSADTQYF.